This T cell receptor (beta chain) was documented in a study of blood T cell repertoires in COVID-19. Study in general: From the United States, Italy and Spain came samples of acute and convalescent COVID-19.

Data came from immunoSEQ multiplex PCR; TCRdb stores just in-frame clones and leaves some out. The sample shows some 200,000 clones, 80% to 90% of them seen only once. In germline, CDR1 is SEHNR, CDR2 FQNEAQ (reference sequence). V lost 5 bases and J 8 bases, leaving 19 bases between the germline ends. This CDR3 has 15 amino acids. The genes are TRBV7-9 and TRBJ1-3, with a possible D match to TRBD1 (5 bases). Sequenced sample: peripheral blood. This clonotype was obtained from a woman aged 18-29 years who had recovered from COVID-19. Here the CDR3 DNA reads TGTGCCAGCAGCCGGGCGGGGCAGGGTGGTGACACCATATATTTT. This translates into CASSRAGQGGDTIYF.